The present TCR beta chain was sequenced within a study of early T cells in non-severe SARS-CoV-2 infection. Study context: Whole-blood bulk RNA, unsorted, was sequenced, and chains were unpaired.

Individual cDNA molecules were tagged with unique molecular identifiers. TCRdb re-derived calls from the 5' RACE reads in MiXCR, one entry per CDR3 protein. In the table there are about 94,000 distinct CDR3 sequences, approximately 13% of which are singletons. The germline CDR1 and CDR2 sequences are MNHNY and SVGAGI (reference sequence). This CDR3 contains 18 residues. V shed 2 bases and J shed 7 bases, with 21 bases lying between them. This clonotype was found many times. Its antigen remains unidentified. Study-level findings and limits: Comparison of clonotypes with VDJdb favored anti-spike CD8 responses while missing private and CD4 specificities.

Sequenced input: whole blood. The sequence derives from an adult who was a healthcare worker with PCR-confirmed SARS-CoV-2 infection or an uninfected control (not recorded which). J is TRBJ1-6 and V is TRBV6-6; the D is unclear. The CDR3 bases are TGTGCCAGCAGTTACGGTCCAGACGTGGGCAGAAGCAATTCACCCCTCCACTTT. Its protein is CASSYGPDVGRSNSPLHF.